This TCR beta chain was sequenced in a study of blood T cell repertoires in COVID-19. In the study overall: Samples representing acute and convalescent COVID-19 were sourced from the United States, Italy and Spain.

The authors' processing: Amplifying reference gene primers gave estimates of nucleated cell counts. Clones were read by immunoSEQ multiplex PCR, and TCRdb kept only the in-frame ones, dropping some. V and J calls and clone size follow that table, whereas D and trimming were derived from the DNA. The sample consists of about 75,000 clones, approximately 86% of them appearing once. The source material was peripheral blood. The origin of this receptor is a woman aged 45-60 years with acute or convalescent COVID-19.

The CDR3 nucleotides are TGTGCCAGCAGCTTAGAGGGAGGGAAAGGCTACACCTTC. This codes for CASSLEGGKGYTF. This chain links TRBV7-9 with TRBJ1-2, with D hard to call. Between the trimmed V and J ends, which lost 1 base and 8 bases, there was a span of 11 bases. CDR3 length: 13 amino acids. The germline gives CDR1 SEHNR, CDR2 FQNEAQ (reference sequence).